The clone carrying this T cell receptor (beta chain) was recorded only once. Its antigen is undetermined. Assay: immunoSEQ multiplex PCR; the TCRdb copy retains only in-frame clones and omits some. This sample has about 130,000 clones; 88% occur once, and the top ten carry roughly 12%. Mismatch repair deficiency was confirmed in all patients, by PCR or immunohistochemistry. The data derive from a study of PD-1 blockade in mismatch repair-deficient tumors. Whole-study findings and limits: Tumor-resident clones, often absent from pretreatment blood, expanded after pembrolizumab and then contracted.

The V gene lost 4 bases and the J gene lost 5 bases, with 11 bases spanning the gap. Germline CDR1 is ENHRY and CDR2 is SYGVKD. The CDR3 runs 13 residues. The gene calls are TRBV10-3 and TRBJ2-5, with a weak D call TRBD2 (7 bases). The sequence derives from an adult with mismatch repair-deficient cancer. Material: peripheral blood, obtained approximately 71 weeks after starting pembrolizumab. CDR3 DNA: TGTGCCATCAGTGGGGGAGGGGGGGAGACCCAGTACTTC. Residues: CAISGGGGETQYF.